This is a list of T cell receptor beta chains from one sample in a study of CD8 T cells in Susac syndrome. Via MiXCR, TCRdb re-called the immunoSEQ multiplex PCR reads, giving one row per CDR3 protein. Among roughly 200,000 distinct CDR3 sequences, under 95% were seen once, and the ten largest hold more than 0.095%. The sample taken for sequencing was CD4+ T cells from PBMCs. The receptor set was obtained from a human donor with Susac syndrome. Each CDR3 is given with its conserved first and last residue. The order of the fields is D gene, V gene, clone size, J gene, CDR3 DNA, CDR3 protein. D genes are given only for firm matches. Clone size is given for some rows only: seen once, a few or many times, or a class if the clone is expanded.

D gene: TRBD1
V gene: TRBV20-1
clone size: NA
J gene: TRBJ1-4
CDR3 DNA: TGCAGTGCGGAGGGCCTCCGGGACAGTGGGGAAAAACTGTTTTTT
CDR3 protein: CSAEGLRDSGEKLFF

D gene: NA
V gene: TRBV20-1
clone size: NA
J gene: TRBJ1-5
CDR3 DNA: TGCAGTGCTAGGTCCGGGACACTCAATCAGCCCCAGCATTTT
CDR3 protein: CSARSGTLNQPQHF

D gene: NA
V gene: TRBV12-3/TRBV12-4
clone size: NA
J gene: TRBJ2-7
CDR3 DNA: TGTGCCAGCAGTCCAAGCTTTTACGAGCAGTACTTC
CDR3 protein: CASSPSFYEQYF

D gene: NA
V gene: TRBV29-1
clone size: once
J gene: TRBJ1-1
CDR3 DNA: TGCAGCGTTGAAGATCGGGGGGCAGCTCCTAGTGAAGCTTTCTTT
CDR3 protein: CSVEDRGAAPSEAFF

D gene: NA
V gene: TRBV7-2
clone size: NA
J gene: TRBJ2-2
CDR3 DNA: TGTGCCAGCAGCCCGTGGACAGCCGGGGAGCTGTTTTTT
CDR3 protein: CASSPWTAGELFF

D gene: TRBD1
V gene: TRBV12-5
clone size: NA
J gene: TRBJ2-7
CDR3 DNA: TGTGCTAGTGCCGCGACAGGGGGCGCATACGAGCAGTACTTC
CDR3 protein: CASAATGGAYEQYF

D gene: NA
V gene: TRBV20-1
clone size: NA
J gene: TRBJ1-1
CDR3 DNA: TGCAGTGCTAGTGGCGGGTTGGGGTGGACTGAAGCTTTCTTT
CDR3 protein: CSASGGLGWTEAFF

D gene: NA
V gene: TRBV5-1
clone size: once
J gene: TRBJ1-2
CDR3 DNA: TGCGCCAGCAGCTTGGGATCCGGGGACGGCTACACCTTC
CDR3 protein: CASSLGSGDGYTF

D gene: TRBD1
V gene: TRBV3-1
clone size: once
J gene: TRBJ1-6
CDR3 DNA: TGTGCCAGCAGCCAAATATCTAAAAGGACAGGGGGCCTTCTCGGTAATTCACCCCTCCACTTT
CDR3 protein: CASSQISKRTGGLLGNSPLHF

D gene: NA
V gene: TRBV5-4
clone size: once
J gene: TRBJ2-1
CDR3 DNA: TGTGCCAGCAGCACAGCCGGGCACACGTACTCTGAGCAGTTCTTC
CDR3 protein: CASSTAGHTYSEQFF

D gene: NA
V gene: TRBV12-3/TRBV12-4
clone size: NA
J gene: TRBJ1-2
CDR3 DNA: TGTGCCAGCAGTTTCTACTATGGCTACACCTTC
CDR3 protein: CASSFYYGYTF

D gene: NA
V gene: TRBV7-8
clone size: NA
J gene: TRBJ1-6
CDR3 DNA: TGTGCCAGCAGCCCCCCCGGGAAACTTAATTCACCCCTCCACTTT
CDR3 protein: CASSPPGKLNSPLHF

D gene: NA
V gene: TRBV19
clone size: NA
J gene: TRBJ2-1
CDR3 DNA: TGTGCCAGTAGTCCCCGGGGCCCAGCAGGCTACAATGAGCAGTTCTTC
CDR3 protein: CASSPRGPAGYNEQFF

D gene: NA
V gene: TRBV18
clone size: NA
J gene: TRBJ1-4
CDR3 DNA: TGTGCCAGCTCACCACTCAAACAGCCAAATGAAAAACTGTTTTTT
CDR3 protein: CASSPLKQPNEKLFF

D gene: TRBD2
V gene: TRBV7-2
clone size: NA
J gene: TRBJ2-3
CDR3 DNA: TGTGCCAGCAGCACCTATAGCGGGAGCACAGATACGCAGTATTTT
CDR3 protein: CASSTYSGSTDTQYF

D gene: NA
V gene: TRBV7-3
clone size: NA
J gene: TRBJ1-5
CDR3 DNA: TGTGCCAGCAGCTATGGGGGAGGGCAGCCCCAGCATTTT
CDR3 protein: CASSYGGGQPQHF

D gene: NA
V gene: TRBV6-2/TRBV6-3
clone size: NA
J gene: TRBJ1-5
CDR3 DNA: TGTGCCAGCAGTTACGGGGTTAGGGAAAGCCAGCCCCAGCATTTT
CDR3 protein: CASSYGVRESQPQHF

D gene: TRBD1
V gene: TRBV29-1
clone size: few
J gene: TRBJ1-2
CDR3 DNA: TGCAGCGTTGCTCAGGGGGACTATGGCTACACCTTC
CDR3 protein: CSVAQGDYGYTF

D gene: NA
V gene: TRBV25-1
clone size: NA
J gene: TRBJ1-2
CDR3 DNA: TGTGCCAGCAGTGAATCGGGCAGAGGCTACACCTTC
CDR3 protein: CASSESGRGYTF

D gene: TRBD1
V gene: TRBV7-2
clone size: NA
J gene: TRBJ1-6
CDR3 DNA: TGTGCCAGCAGCTTAGGCGGACAGGGCTATAATTCACCCCTCCACTTT
CDR3 protein: CASSLGGQGYNSPLHF

D gene: NA
V gene: TRBV10-3
clone size: NA
J gene: TRBJ1-1
CDR3 DNA: TGTGCCATCAGTGAATTGGGCATGAACACTGAAGCTTTCTTT
CDR3 protein: CAISELGMNTEAFF

D gene: NA
V gene: TRBV2
clone size: NA
J gene: TRBJ1-1
CDR3 DNA: TGTGCCAGCAGACCGGAAATGAACACTGAAGCTTTCTTT
CDR3 protein: CASRPEMNTEAFF

D gene: TRBD1
V gene: TRBV25-1
clone size: NA
J gene: TRBJ2-3
CDR3 DNA: TGTGCCAGCAGTCCCACAGCCGGGACAGGACGCACAGATACGCAGTATTTT
CDR3 protein: CASSPTAGTGRTDTQYF

D gene: TRBD1
V gene: TRBV20-1
clone size: NA
J gene: TRBJ2-3
CDR3 DNA: TGCAGTGCTCAAACCGGGACAGGGTACGCAGATACGCAGTATTTT
CDR3 protein: CSAQTGTGYADTQYF

D gene: NA
V gene: TRBV5-4
clone size: NA
J gene: TRBJ1-1
CDR3 DNA: TGTGCCAGCAGCAAAACACGGAACACTGAAGCTTTCTTT
CDR3 protein: CASSKTRNTEAFF

D gene: TRBD2
V gene: TRBV24-1
clone size: NA
J gene: TRBJ2-1
CDR3 DNA: TGTGCCACGAAGGGACTAGCGGAAACCAATGAGCAGTTCTTC
CDR3 protein: CATKGLAETNEQFF

D gene: TRBD1
V gene: TRBV30
clone size: NA
J gene: TRBJ1-2
CDR3 DNA: TGTGCCTGGAGTGGGTGGACAGGGACCTATGGCTACACCTTC
CDR3 protein: CAWSGWTGTYGYTF

D gene: TRBD2
V gene: TRBV20-1
clone size: NA
J gene: TRBJ2-5
CDR3 DNA: TGCAGTGCTAGTTTCCCGGCGGGGGGGCTGGAGACCCAGTACTTC
CDR3 protein: CSASFPAGGLETQYF

D gene: NA
V gene: TRBV19
clone size: NA
J gene: TRBJ2-2
CDR3 DNA: TGTGCCAGTAGTTTTCTACTAGGCTACACCGGGGAGCTGTTTTTT
CDR3 protein: CASSFLLGYTGELFF

D gene: NA
V gene: TRBV20-1
clone size: NA
J gene: TRBJ2-1
CDR3 DNA: TGCAGTGCTAGCATGGGCGGGGACGATGAGCAGTTCTTC
CDR3 protein: CSASMGGDDEQFF

D gene: NA
V gene: TRBV3-1
clone size: NA
J gene: TRBJ1-1
CDR3 DNA: TGTGCCAGCAGCCTCGTACAGGGTAGCACTGAAGCTTTCTTT
CDR3 protein: CASSLVQGSTEAFF

D gene: TRBD2
V gene: TRBV7-7
clone size: NA
J gene: TRBJ2-5
CDR3 DNA: TGTGCTAGCAGCTTCAGCGGGGGATCCATAGAGACCCAGTACTTC
CDR3 protein: CASSFSGGSIETQYF

D gene: TRBD1
V gene: TRBV5-8
clone size: NA
J gene: TRBJ1-1
CDR3 DNA: TGTGCCAGCAGGCCCAGGGGGCGGGTATTAACTGAAGCTTTCTTT
CDR3 protein: CASRPRGRVLTEAFF

D gene: NA
V gene: TRBV2
clone size: NA
J gene: TRBJ1-2
CDR3 DNA: TGTGCGGGGGGCAGTTACTATGGCTACACCTTC
CDR3 protein: CAGGSYYGYTF

D gene: NA
V gene: TRBV7-2
clone size: NA
J gene: TRBJ2-7
CDR3 DNA: TGTGCCAGCAGCTTCCCCCCCCTAGGGCAGTACTTC
CDR3 protein: CASSFPPLGQYF

D gene: TRBD1
V gene: TRBV29-1
clone size: NA
J gene: TRBJ2-5
CDR3 DNA: TGCAGCGTTGATAGGACAGGGCAATCAGAGACCCAGTACTTC
CDR3 protein: CSVDRTGQSETQYF

D gene: TRBD1
V gene: TRBV12-3/TRBV12-4
clone size: NA
J gene: TRBJ1-5
CDR3 DNA: TGTGCCAGCAGTCGGGACAGGGTCCGTCAGCCCCAGCATTTT
CDR3 protein: CASSRDRVRQPQHF

D gene: NA
V gene: TRBV5-4
clone size: NA
J gene: TRBJ1-1
CDR3 DNA: TGTGCCAGCAGCCTGGACGGTTCTGAAGCTTTCTTT
CDR3 protein: CASSLDGSEAFF

D gene: TRBD1
V gene: TRBV7-6
clone size: NA
J gene: TRBJ2-7
CDR3 DNA: TGTGCCAGCAGCCTCGGACAGGGTTTCACCTACGAGCAGTACTTC
CDR3 protein: CASSLGQGFTYEQYF

D gene: NA
V gene: TRBV7-9
clone size: NA
J gene: TRBJ2-5
CDR3 DNA: TGTGCCAGCAGCTTAACGGGGGCTATGGGACAAGAGACCCAGTACTTC
CDR3 protein: CASSLTGAMGQETQYF

D gene: TRBD1
V gene: TRBV29-1
clone size: NA
J gene: TRBJ1-4
CDR3 DNA: TGCAGCGGACTTCGGGACAGGGATGAAAAACTGTTTTTT
CDR3 protein: CSGLRDRDEKLFF